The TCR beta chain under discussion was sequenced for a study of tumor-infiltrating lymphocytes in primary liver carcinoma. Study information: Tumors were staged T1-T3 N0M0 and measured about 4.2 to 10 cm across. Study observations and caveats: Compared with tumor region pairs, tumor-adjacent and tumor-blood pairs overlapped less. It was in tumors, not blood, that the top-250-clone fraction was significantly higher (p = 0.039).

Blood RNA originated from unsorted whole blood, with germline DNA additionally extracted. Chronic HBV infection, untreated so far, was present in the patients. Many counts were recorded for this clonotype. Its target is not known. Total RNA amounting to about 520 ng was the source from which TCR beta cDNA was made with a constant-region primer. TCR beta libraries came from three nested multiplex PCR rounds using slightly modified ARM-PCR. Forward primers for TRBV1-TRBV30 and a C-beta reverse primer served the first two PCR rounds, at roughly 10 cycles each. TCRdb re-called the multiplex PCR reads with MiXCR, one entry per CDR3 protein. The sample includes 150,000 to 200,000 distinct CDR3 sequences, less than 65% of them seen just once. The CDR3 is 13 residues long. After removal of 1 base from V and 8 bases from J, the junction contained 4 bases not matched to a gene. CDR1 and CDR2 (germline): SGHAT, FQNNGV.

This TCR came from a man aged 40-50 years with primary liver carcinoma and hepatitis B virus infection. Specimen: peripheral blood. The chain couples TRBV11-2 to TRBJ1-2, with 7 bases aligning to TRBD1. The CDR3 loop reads CASSLARGGGYTF. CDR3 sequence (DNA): TGTGCCAGCAGCTTAGCCAGGGGGGGAGGCTACACCTTC.